This TCR beta chain emerged from a study of breast tumors, draining lymph nodes, adjacent tissues. Regarding the study as a whole: Tumor repertoires ranked between lymph nodes and nontumor tissue in diversity, with V and J gene preferences. Tumor T cell lymph node origin was a supported hypothesis, not proven. Compared with basal-like, luminal-like tumors shared significantly more repertoire with nontumor tissue.

CDR1 and CDR2 (germline): SGDLS, YYNGEE. The CDR3 runs 16 residues. After removal of 3 bases from V and 5 bases from J, the junction contained 10 bases not matched to a gene. MiXCR, run by TCRdb on the multiplex PCR reads, gives a single entry per CDR3 protein. The profile shows about 9,000 distinct CDR3 sequences, roughly 40% of them singletons. Concerning this clonotype itself: What it recognizes is unknown.

The chain uses TRBV9 and TRBJ2-3; 9 nucleotides align to TRBD1. The sample taken for sequencing was tumor-adjacent breast tissue. The receptor's source is a female donor with breast cancer. Some clones in this sample may be carry-over from other donors' samples. CDR3 in amino acids: CASSADGTGSGDTQYF. As DNA, the CDR3 is TGTGCCAGCAGCGCTGATGGGACAGGGTCGGGAGATACGCAGTATTTT.